This is a list of T cell receptor beta chains from one sample in a study of blood T cell repertoires in COVID-19. TCRdb keeps only in-frame clones here, not all; method: immunoSEQ multiplex PCR. The sample carries about 50,000 clones, roughly 90% recorded once. Specimen: peripheral blood. Receptors originate from a woman older than 75 with acute or convalescent COVID-19. CDR3s include the opening cysteine and the closing phenylalanine or tryptophan. A D gene is named only where the DNA matches it firmly. Clone size is stated in some rows and not others, as once, few, many or a class when expanded.

j_gene: TRBJ2-1; abundance: NA; d_gene: NA; v_gene: TRBV13; len: 17; CDR3nt: TGTGCCAGCAGCTTGAGAGGCAGAACCAGCTCCTACAATGAGCAGTTCTTC; CDR3aa: CASSLRGRTSSYNEQFF
j_gene: TRBJ1-1; abundance: NA; d_gene: TRBD1; v_gene: TRBV29-1; len: 15; CDR3nt: TGCAGCGTTTACAGGGGTCGGAGTTCGAACACTGAAGCTTTCTTT; CDR3aa: CSVYRGRSSNTEAFF
j_gene: TRBJ2-5; abundance: NA; d_gene: NA; v_gene: TRBV29-1; len: 13; CDR3nt: TGCAGCGTTGCGGGGTCAGGGGGGGAGACCCAGTACTTC; CDR3aa: CSVAGSGGETQYF
j_gene: TRBJ2-5; abundance: NA; d_gene: TRBD2; v_gene: TRBV27; len: 16; CDR3nt: TGTGCCAGCAGTTTATCCGGACTAGCGGAACCTTCATCCGAGTACTTC; CDR3aa: CASSLSGLAEPSSEYF
j_gene: TRBJ2-7; abundance: NA; d_gene: TRBD1; v_gene: TRBV30; len: 12; CDR3nt: TGTGCCTGGAGTGTAGTCGGGACAGTCAAGTACTTC; CDR3aa: CAWSVVGTVKYF
j_gene: TRBJ1-2; abundance: NA; d_gene: NA; v_gene: TRBV7-2; len: 14; CDR3nt: TGTGCCAGCAGCTCCGACAGGCTCACCTATGGCTACACCTTC; CDR3aa: CASSSDRLTYGYTF
j_gene: TRBJ1-5; abundance: NA; d_gene: TRBD1; v_gene: TRBV5-6; len: 15; CDR3nt: TGTGCCAGCAGCGTGACAGGGCGAGACAATCAGCCCCAGCATTTT; CDR3aa: CASSVTGRDNQPQHF
j_gene: TRBJ1-6; abundance: NA; d_gene: NA; v_gene: TRBV28; len: 15; CDR3nt: TGTGCCAGCAGCCCGGGGGGCGCAAGGAATTCACCCCTCCACTTT; CDR3aa: CASSPGGARNSPLHF
j_gene: TRBJ2-3; abundance: NA; d_gene: NA; v_gene: TRBV6-2/TRBV6-3; len: 14; CDR3nt: TGTGCCAGCAGTCCCCAGGCGGGGGCCGGTACGCAGTATTTT; CDR3aa: CASSPQAGAGTQYF
j_gene: TRBJ2-5; abundance: NA; d_gene: NA; v_gene: TRBV7-9; len: 13; CDR3nt: TGTGCCAGCAACGAACGGGTCCTGGGGACCCAGTACTTC; CDR3aa: CASNERVLGTQYF
j_gene: TRBJ1-2; abundance: NA; d_gene: NA; v_gene: TRBV30; len: 14; CDR3nt: TGTGCCTGGAGTGGACAGTGGGTCTACTATGGCTACACCTTC; CDR3aa: CAWSGQWVYYGYTF
j_gene: TRBJ1-5; abundance: once; d_gene: NA; v_gene: TRBV4-1; len: 16; CDR3nt: TGCGCCAGCAGCCAAGCCCATACAGGGTTTGGTCAGCCCCAGCATTTT; CDR3aa: CASSQAHTGFGQPQHF
j_gene: TRBJ2-2; abundance: NA; d_gene: TRBD2; v_gene: TRBV10-3; len: 14; CDR3nt: TGTGCCTCCCAACTGGCGGGAGCCCGCGGGGAGCTGTTTTTT; CDR3aa: CASQLAGARGELFF
j_gene: TRBJ2-5; abundance: NA; d_gene: NA; v_gene: TRBV2; len: 12; CDR3nt: TGTGCCAGCTCGTCAGGGGAAAAGACCCAGTACTTC; CDR3aa: CASSSGEKTQYF
j_gene: TRBJ2-3; abundance: NA; d_gene: NA; v_gene: TRBV2; len: 12; CDR3nt: TGTGCCAGCAGCGCCAGGACAGATACGCAGTATTTT; CDR3aa: CASSARTDTQYF
j_gene: TRBJ1-1; abundance: NA; d_gene: NA; v_gene: TRBV6-2/TRBV6-3; len: 12; CDR3nt: TGTGCCAGCAGCCTGGACAGACTTGAAGCTTTCTTT; CDR3aa: CASSLDRLEAFF
j_gene: TRBJ2-5; abundance: NA; d_gene: TRBD1; v_gene: TRBV11-3; len: 15; CDR3nt: TGTGCCGCCACCTCCTTAGGGGGCTCACAAGAGACCCAGTACTTC; CDR3aa: CAATSLGGSQETQYF
j_gene: TRBJ2-2; abundance: NA; d_gene: TRBD1; v_gene: TRBV19; len: 14; CDR3nt: TGTGCCAGTAGTCAGCAGGGGGCTTACGGGGAGCTGTTTTTT; CDR3aa: CASSQQGAYGELFF
j_gene: TRBJ1-6; abundance: once; d_gene: NA; v_gene: TRBV30; len: 15; CDR3nt: TGTGCCTGGAGTGACACAGGGACCTATAATTCACCCCTCCACTTT; CDR3aa: CAWSDTGTYNSPLHF
j_gene: TRBJ2-5; abundance: NA; d_gene: TRBD1; v_gene: TRBV5-1; len: 15; CDR3nt: TGCGCCAGCAGCCCAGGGACAGGGGGAAAAAAGACCCAGTACTTC; CDR3aa: CASSPGTGGKKTQYF
j_gene: TRBJ2-1; abundance: NA; d_gene: TRBD2; v_gene: TRBV18; len: 11; CDR3nt: TGTGCCAGCTCGAACCGGGAGGCGAAGTTCTTC; CDR3aa: CASSNREAKFF
j_gene: TRBJ2-1; abundance: NA; d_gene: TRBD2; v_gene: TRBV5-4; len: 13; CDR3nt: TGTGCCAGCAGCGGGAGGGCTTGGAATGAGCAGTTCTTC; CDR3aa: CASSGRAWNEQFF
j_gene: TRBJ1-3; abundance: NA; d_gene: NA; v_gene: TRBV19; len: 14; CDR3nt: TGTGCCAGTAGGCGAGCGTCCTCTGGAAACACCATATATTTT; CDR3aa: CASRRASSGNTIYF
j_gene: TRBJ2-7; abundance: NA; d_gene: NA; v_gene: TRBV11-2; len: 14; CDR3nt: TGTGCCAGCAGCTTGTCGGCAGGCACCTACGAGCAGTACTTC; CDR3aa: CASSLSAGTYEQYF
j_gene: TRBJ1-1; abundance: NA; d_gene: NA; v_gene: TRBV2; len: 13; CDR3nt: TGTGCCAGCACCTTGGACAGAAACACTGAAGCTTTCTTT; CDR3aa: CASTLDRNTEAFF
j_gene: TRBJ2-2; abundance: NA; d_gene: TRBD2; v_gene: TRBV5-1; len: 15; CDR3nt: TGCGCCAGCAGCTTGGGGACTAGCGGGAGCGGGGAGCTGTTTTTT; CDR3aa: CASSLGTSGSGELFF
j_gene: TRBJ2-7; abundance: NA; d_gene: TRBD2; v_gene: TRBV13; len: 16; CDR3nt: TGTGCCAGCAGCCCGACTAGCGGGAGAGTCCACTACGAGCAGTACTTC; CDR3aa: CASSPTSGRVHYEQYF
j_gene: TRBJ2-7; abundance: NA; d_gene: NA; v_gene: TRBV6-2/TRBV6-3; len: 14; CDR3nt: TGTGCCAGCAGCCAGAGGACAGTTCCCTACGAGCAGTACTTC; CDR3aa: CASSQRTVPYEQYF
j_gene: TRBJ1-1; abundance: NA; d_gene: NA; v_gene: TRBV2; len: 13; CDR3nt: TGTGCCAGCAGTATCCGTCGGGACACTGAAGCTTTCTTT; CDR3aa: CASSIRRDTEAFF
j_gene: TRBJ1-5; abundance: NA; d_gene: NA; v_gene: TRBV6-6; len: 14; CDR3nt: TGTGCCAGCAACAGAGATGCTAGCAATCAGCCCCAGCATTTT; CDR3aa: CASNRDASNQPQHF
j_gene: TRBJ2-2; abundance: NA; d_gene: TRBD1; v_gene: TRBV7-9; len: 15; CDR3nt: TGTGCCAGCACCAACCGGACAGGGGGTCACGGGGAGCTGTTTTTT; CDR3aa: CASTNRTGGHGELFF
j_gene: TRBJ1-2; abundance: NA; d_gene: NA; v_gene: TRBV5-8; len: 14; CDR3nt: TGTGCCAGCAGCTTAAGGGGCCAGCTCAGCCTGCAGAGATTC; CDR3aa: CASSLRGQLSLQRF
j_gene: TRBJ1-2; abundance: NA; d_gene: NA; v_gene: TRBV19; len: 12; CDR3nt: TGTGCCAGTAGAGACAGCAACTATGGCTACACCTTC; CDR3aa: CASRDSNYGYTF
j_gene: TRBJ2-5; abundance: NA; d_gene: TRBD1; v_gene: TRBV25-1; len: 15; CDR3nt: TGTGCCAGCAGTGGGGGACAGTTACCTGGGGAGACCCAGTACTTC; CDR3aa: CASSGGQLPGETQYF
j_gene: TRBJ1-2; abundance: NA; d_gene: NA; v_gene: TRBV3-1/TRBV3-2; len: 19; CDR3nt: TGTGCCAGCAGCCAAGGTGGGGTGGTGGGCTTATCCCCCAGGGATGGCTACACCTTC; CDR3aa: CASSQGGVVGLSPRDGYTF
j_gene: TRBJ1-2; abundance: once; d_gene: TRBD1; v_gene: TRBV7-2; len: 16; CDR3nt: TGTGCCAGCAGCTTAGACCCGGGACAGGGGAACTATGGCTACACCTTC; CDR3aa: CASSLDPGQGNYGYTF
j_gene: TRBJ2-5; abundance: NA; d_gene: TRBD2; v_gene: TRBV18; len: 16; CDR3nt: TGTGCCAGCTCACCACTGGGACTAGCGGGAGTAGAGACCCAGTACTTC; CDR3aa: CASSPLGLAGVETQYF
j_gene: TRBJ1-6; abundance: NA; d_gene: NA; v_gene: TRBV6-5; len: 14; CDR3nt: TGTGCCAGCAGTATAGGACAGAGAGATTCACCCCTCCACTTT; CDR3aa: CASSIGQRDSPLHF
j_gene: TRBJ2-7; abundance: NA; d_gene: TRBD1; v_gene: TRBV6-5; len: 14; CDR3nt: TGTGCCAGCAGATCCACAGGGGGCGCGGGGGAGCAGTACTTC; CDR3aa: CASRSTGGAGEQYF
j_gene: TRBJ2-1; abundance: NA; d_gene: NA; v_gene: TRBV3-1/TRBV3-2; len: 13; CDR3nt: TGTGCCAGCAGCCAAGACCGGGAGAATGAGCAGTTCTTC; CDR3aa: CASSQDRENEQFF
j_gene: TRBJ2-2; abundance: NA; d_gene: TRBD1; v_gene: TRBV28; len: 18; CDR3nt: TGTGCCAGCAGTTTAACCACCCCGGGACAGGGGGTCACCGGGGAGCTGTTTTTT; CDR3aa: CASSLTTPGQGVTGELFF
j_gene: TRBJ2-2; abundance: NA; d_gene: NA; v_gene: TRBV30; len: 14; CDR3nt: TGTGCCTGGACCGGGACAACGAACACCGGGGAGCTGTTTTTT; CDR3aa: CAWTGTTNTGELFF
j_gene: TRBJ1-1; abundance: NA; d_gene: TRBD1; v_gene: TRBV27; len: 14; CDR3nt: TGTGCCAGCAGTTTAAGACAGGGGAACACTGAAGCTTTCTTT; CDR3aa: CASSLRQGNTEAFF
j_gene: TRBJ1-1; abundance: NA; d_gene: NA; v_gene: TRBV10-3; len: 13; CDR3nt: TGTGCCATCACCGAGGGACAGAACACTGAAGCTTTCTTT; CDR3aa: CAITEGQNTEAFF
j_gene: TRBJ1-6; abundance: NA; d_gene: NA; v_gene: TRBV3-1/TRBV3-2; len: 14; CDR3nt: TGTGCCAGCAGCTCAGGGTTAAAAGGTTCACCCCTCCACTTT; CDR3aa: CASSSGLKGSPLHF
j_gene: TRBJ1-2; abundance: NA; d_gene: NA; v_gene: TRBV6-1; len: 13; CDR3nt: TGTGCCAGCAGTGAAGCCCCGGGTAGAGGCTACACCTTC; CDR3aa: CASSEAPGRGYTF
j_gene: TRBJ1-5; abundance: NA; d_gene: TRBD1; v_gene: TRBV15; len: 17; CDR3nt: TGTGCCACCAGCAGGGGACAGGGAGATTATAGCAATCAGCCCCAGCATTTT; CDR3aa: CATSRGQGDYSNQPQHF
j_gene: TRBJ2-3; abundance: NA; d_gene: NA; v_gene: TRBV19; len: 14; CDR3nt: TGTGCCAGTAGTATAGAATCGACTAGGGAGAGACAGTATTTT; CDR3aa: CASSIESTRERQYF
j_gene: TRBJ1-2; abundance: NA; d_gene: NA; v_gene: TRBV14; len: 14; CDR3nt: TGTGCCAGCAGCCAAGATATTAACTGGTATGGCTACACCTTC; CDR3aa: CASSQDINWYGYTF
j_gene: TRBJ2-4; abundance: few; d_gene: TRBD1; v_gene: TRBV23-1; len: 17; CDR3nt: TGCGCCAGCAGTCATGAGCCTGTACAGGGGGTGGAAAACATTCAGTACTTC; CDR3aa: CASSHEPVQGVENIQYF
j_gene: TRBJ1-1; abundance: NA; d_gene: NA; v_gene: TRBV7-9; len: 14; CDR3nt: TGTGCCAGCAGCTCATTTCAGGGAGGGACTGAAGCTTTCTTT; CDR3aa: CASSSFQGGTEAFF
j_gene: TRBJ2-7; abundance: NA; d_gene: TRBD1; v_gene: TRBV18; len: 15; CDR3nt: TGTGCCAGCTCACTCCCGGGACAGGGATCCTACGAGCAGTACTTC; CDR3aa: CASSLPGQGSYEQYF
j_gene: TRBJ1-4; abundance: NA; d_gene: NA; v_gene: TRBV7-9; len: 16; CDR3nt: TGTGCCAGCAGCTCCCCGCGAGGGGGTAGGGGGGAAAAACTGTTTTTT; CDR3aa: CASSSPRGGRGEKLFF
j_gene: TRBJ2-3; abundance: NA; d_gene: TRBD2; v_gene: TRBV4-3; len: 17; CDR3nt: TGCGCCAGCAGCCAAGATCCGGGCGGGAGAGCCACAGATACGCAGTATTTT; CDR3aa: CASSQDPGGRATDTQYF
j_gene: TRBJ1-2; abundance: NA; d_gene: TRBD1; v_gene: TRBV19; len: 16; CDR3nt: TGTGCCAGTAGGGACAGGGGGAATGAAATATGGTATGGCTACACCTTC; CDR3aa: CASRDRGNEIWYGYTF